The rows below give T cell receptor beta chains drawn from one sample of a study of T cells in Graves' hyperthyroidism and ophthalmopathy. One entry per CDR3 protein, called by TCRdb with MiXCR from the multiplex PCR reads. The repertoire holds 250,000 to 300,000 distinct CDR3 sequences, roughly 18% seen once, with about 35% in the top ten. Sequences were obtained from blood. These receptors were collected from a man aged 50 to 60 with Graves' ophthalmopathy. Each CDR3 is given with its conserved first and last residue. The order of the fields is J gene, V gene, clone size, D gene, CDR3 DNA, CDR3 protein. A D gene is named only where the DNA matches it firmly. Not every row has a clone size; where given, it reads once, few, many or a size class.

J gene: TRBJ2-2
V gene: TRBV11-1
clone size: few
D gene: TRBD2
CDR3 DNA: TGTGCCAGCAGCCCTTCTCGGGGGGGCGGGGAGCTGTTTTTT
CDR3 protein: CASSPSRGGGELFF

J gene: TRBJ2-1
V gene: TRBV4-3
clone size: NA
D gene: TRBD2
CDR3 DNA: TGCGCCAGCAGCCAAGAGGAGCGGGAGATCAATGAGCAGTTCTTC
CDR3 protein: CASSQEEREINEQFF

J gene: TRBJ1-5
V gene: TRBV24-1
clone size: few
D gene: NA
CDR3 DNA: TGTGCCACCAGACGTTCGGTTGGTCAGCCCCAGCATTTT
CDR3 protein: CATRRSVGQPQHF

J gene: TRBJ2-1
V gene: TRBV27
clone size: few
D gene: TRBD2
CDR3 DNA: TGTGCCAGCAGTCTCTACCGCGGACTAGCGGGAGTCAATGAGCAGTTCTTC
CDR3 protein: CASSLYRGLAGVNEQFF

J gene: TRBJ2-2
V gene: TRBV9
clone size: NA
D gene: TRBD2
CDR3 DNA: TGTGCCAGCAGCGAACTAGCGGGGCTGAACACCGGGGAGCTGTTTTTT
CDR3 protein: CASSELAGLNTGELFF

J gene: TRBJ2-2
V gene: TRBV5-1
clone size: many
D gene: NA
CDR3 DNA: TGCGCCAGCAGCGGAGAAACCGGGGAGCTGTTTTTT
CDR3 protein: CASSGETGELFF

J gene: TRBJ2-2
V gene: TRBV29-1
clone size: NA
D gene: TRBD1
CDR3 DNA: TGCAGCGTTGAACCGGGACAGGGAACCACCGGGGAGCTGTTTTTT
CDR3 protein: CSVEPGQGTTGELFF

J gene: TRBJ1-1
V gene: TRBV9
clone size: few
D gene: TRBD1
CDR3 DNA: TGTGCCAGCAGCGTAGCGGGACAGCTGGCCTTCGACACTGAAGCTTTCTTT
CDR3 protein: CASSVAGQLAFDTEAFF

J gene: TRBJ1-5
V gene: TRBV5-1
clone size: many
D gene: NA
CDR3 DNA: TGCGCCAGCAGCCCTCTAGGGGTTGGGCAGCCCCAGCATTTT
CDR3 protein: CASSPLGVGQPQHF

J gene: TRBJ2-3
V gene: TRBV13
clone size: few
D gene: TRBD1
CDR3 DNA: TGTGCCAGCAGCTTAATGGGACAGGGGTCAGATACGCAGTATTTT
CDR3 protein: CASSLMGQGSDTQYF

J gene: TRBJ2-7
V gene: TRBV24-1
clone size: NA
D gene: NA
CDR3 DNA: TGTGCCACCTTGTACTACGAGCAGTACTTC
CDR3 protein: CATLYYEQYF

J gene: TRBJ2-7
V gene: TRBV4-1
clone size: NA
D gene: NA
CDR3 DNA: TGCGCCAGCAGCCAAGGGGGGGGGGCCAGCTCCTACGAGCAGTACTTC
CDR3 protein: CASSQGGGASSYEQYF

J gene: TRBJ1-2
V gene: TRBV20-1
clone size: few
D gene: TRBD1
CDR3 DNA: TGCAGTGCCTATCGGACAGGGGGCGCCTCTGGCTACACCTTC
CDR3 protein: CSAYRTGGASGYTF

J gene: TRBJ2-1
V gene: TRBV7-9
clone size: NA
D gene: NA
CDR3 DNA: TGTGCCAGCAGCCCTGGGGCAGCGAGCTCCTACAATGAGCAGTTCTTC
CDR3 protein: CASSPGAASSYNEQFF

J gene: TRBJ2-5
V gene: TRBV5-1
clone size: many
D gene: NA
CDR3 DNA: TGCGCCAGCAGCTTGGACGAGACCCAGTACTTC
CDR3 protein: CASSLDETQYF

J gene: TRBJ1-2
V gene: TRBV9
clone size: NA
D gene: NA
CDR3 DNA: TGTGCCAGCAGCGTAGGATCTGGGAATGAAGGCTACACCTTC
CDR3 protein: CASSVGSGNEGYTF

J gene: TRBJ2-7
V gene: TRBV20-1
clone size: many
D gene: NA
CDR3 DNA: TGCAGTGCTAGAGGGGACACCCCCTACGAGCAGTACTTC
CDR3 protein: CSARGDTPYEQYF

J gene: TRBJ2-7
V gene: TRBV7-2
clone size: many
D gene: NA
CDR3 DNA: TGTGCCAGCAGCTTAGCGCAAAGCGAGCAGTACTTC
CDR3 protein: CASSLAQSEQYF

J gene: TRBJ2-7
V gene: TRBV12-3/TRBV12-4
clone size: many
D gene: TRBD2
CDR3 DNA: TGTGCCAGCAGCTCCGGACTAGCGGGAGTCTCCTACGAGCAGTACTTC
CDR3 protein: CASSSGLAGVSYEQYF

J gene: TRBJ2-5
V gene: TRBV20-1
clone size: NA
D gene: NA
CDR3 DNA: TGCAGTGCTAGAGGAGGGGGGGGCGCGGAGACCCAGTACTTC
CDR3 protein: CSARGGGGAETQYF

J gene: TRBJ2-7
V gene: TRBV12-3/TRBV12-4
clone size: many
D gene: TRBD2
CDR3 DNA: TGTGCCAGCAGTTTACGACTAGCGGGAGATTGGGAGCAGTACTTC
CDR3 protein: CASSLRLAGDWEQYF

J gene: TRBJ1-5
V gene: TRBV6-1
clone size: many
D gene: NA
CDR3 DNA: TGTGCCAGCAGTGAAACCGTGACAGATCAGCCCCAGCATTTT
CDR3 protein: CASSETVTDQPQHF

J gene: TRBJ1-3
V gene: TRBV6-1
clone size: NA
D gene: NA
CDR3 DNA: TGTGCCAGCACCGGGACATACGGAAACACCATATATTTT
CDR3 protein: CASTGTYGNTIYF

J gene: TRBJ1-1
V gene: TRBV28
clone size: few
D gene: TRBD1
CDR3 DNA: TGTGCCAGCAGTCCCCCAGGGGACAGGGGAAAAGCTTTCTTT
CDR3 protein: CASSPPGDRGKAFF

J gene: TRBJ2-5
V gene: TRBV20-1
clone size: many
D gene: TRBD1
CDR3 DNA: TGCAGTGCTCGGACCAGACAGGGCGGGGAGACCCAGTACTTC
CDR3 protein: CSARTRQGGETQYF

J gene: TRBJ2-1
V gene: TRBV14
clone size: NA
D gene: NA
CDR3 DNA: TGTGCCAGCAGCGGGAATGGGCCCAGCTCCTACAATGAGCAGTTCTTC
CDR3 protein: CASSGNGPSSYNEQFF

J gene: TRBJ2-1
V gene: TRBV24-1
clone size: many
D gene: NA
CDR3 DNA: TGTGCCACCAGTGGTTTGGGAACCGACAGGTTGGGCAATGAGCAGTTCTTC
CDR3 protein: CATSGLGTDRLGNEQFF

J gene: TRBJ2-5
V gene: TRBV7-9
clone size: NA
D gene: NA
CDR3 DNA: TGTGCCAGCAGCTCCCGGGGCCGGGGAAGTGAGACCCAGTACTTC
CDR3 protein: CASSSRGRGSETQYF

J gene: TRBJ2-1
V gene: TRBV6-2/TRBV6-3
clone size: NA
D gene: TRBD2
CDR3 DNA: TGTGCCAGCAGAGGACTAGCGAGATACAATGAGCAGTTCTTC
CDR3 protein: CASRGLARYNEQFF

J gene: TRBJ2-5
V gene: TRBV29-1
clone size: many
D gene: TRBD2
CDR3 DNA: TGCAGCGTTGAGAGCCTAGCGGGAGGGCGGGAGACCCAGTACTTC
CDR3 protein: CSVESLAGGRETQYF

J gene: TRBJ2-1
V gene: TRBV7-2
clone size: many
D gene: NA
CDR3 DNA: TGTGCCAGCAGTCCCTCCCGGCTTAATTCCTACAATGAGCAGTTCTTC
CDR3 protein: CASSPSRLNSYNEQFF

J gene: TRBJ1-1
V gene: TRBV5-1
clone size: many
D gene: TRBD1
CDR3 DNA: TGCGCCAGCAGCATGACAGGGGGCACTGAAGCTTTCTTT
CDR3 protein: CASSMTGGTEAFF

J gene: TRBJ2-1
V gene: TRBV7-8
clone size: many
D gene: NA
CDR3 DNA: TGTGCCAGCAGCTTAAGCCGGGACAATGAGCAGTTCTTC
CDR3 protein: CASSLSRDNEQFF

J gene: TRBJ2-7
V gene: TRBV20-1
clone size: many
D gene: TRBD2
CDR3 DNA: TGCAGTGCTAGACCGGGACTAGCGGGAGTAGTTCTCTACGAGCAGTACTTC
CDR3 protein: CSARPGLAGVVLYEQYF

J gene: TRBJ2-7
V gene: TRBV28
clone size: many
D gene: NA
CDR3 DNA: TGTGCCAGCAGTTTATATGGGGCCTACGAGCAGTACTTC
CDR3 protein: CASSLYGAYEQYF

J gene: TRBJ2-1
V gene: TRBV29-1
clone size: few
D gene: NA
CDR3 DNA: TGCAGCGTTCAACTTTTTTCGAGTCCTGAGCAGTTCTTC
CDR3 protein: CSVQLFSSPEQFF

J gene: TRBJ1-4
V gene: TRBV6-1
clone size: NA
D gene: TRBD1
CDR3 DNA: TGTGCCAGCAGTGTAGCCCTGACAGGGACTAATGAAAAACTGTTTTTT
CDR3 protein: CASSVALTGTNEKLFF

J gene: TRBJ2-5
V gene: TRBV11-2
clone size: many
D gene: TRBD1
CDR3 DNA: TGTGCCAGCAGCTTAGACCGGGACAGGGCGTACTTC
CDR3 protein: CASSLDRDRAYF

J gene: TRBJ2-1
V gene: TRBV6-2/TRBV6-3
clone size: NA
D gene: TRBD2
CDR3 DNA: TGTGCCAGCAGTTACTCGGGGACTAGAATCAATGAGCAGTTCTTC
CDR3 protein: CASSYSGTRINEQFF

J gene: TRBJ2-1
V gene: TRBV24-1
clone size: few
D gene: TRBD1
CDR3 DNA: TGTGCCACCAGTGATTCGCCGTACAGGGGCAATGAGCAGTTCTTC
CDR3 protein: CATSDSPYRGNEQFF

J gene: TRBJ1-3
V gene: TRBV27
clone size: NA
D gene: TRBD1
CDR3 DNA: TGTGCCAGCAGTCCCGACAGGGCTGGAAACACCATATATTTT
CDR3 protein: CASSPDRAGNTIYF

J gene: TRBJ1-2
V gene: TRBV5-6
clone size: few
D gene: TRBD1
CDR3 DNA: TGTGCCAGCAGCTCCTTTGACAGGGGGCTCGGCTACACCTTC
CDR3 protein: CASSSFDRGLGYTF

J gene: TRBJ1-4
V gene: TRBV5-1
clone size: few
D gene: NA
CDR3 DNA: TGCGCCAGCAGCTCCGGCCCTGGCGGGGGGCGTGAAAAACTGTTTTTT
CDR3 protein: CASSSGPGGGREKLFF

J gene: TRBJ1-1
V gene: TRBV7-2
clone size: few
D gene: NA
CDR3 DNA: TGTGCCAGCAGCCGCCGGGTAGGGGGTGAAACTGAAGCTTTCTTT
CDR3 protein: CASSRRVGGETEAFF

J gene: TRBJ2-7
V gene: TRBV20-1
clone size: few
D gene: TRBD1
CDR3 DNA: TGCAGTGCTAGACAGACCGGGACAGGGATGGGCGAGCAGTACTTC
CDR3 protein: CSARQTGTGMGEQYF

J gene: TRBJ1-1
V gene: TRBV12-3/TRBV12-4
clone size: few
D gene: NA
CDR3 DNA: TGTGCCAGCAGTGCTGAGAAAAACACTGAAGCTTTCTTT
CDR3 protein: CASSAEKNTEAFF

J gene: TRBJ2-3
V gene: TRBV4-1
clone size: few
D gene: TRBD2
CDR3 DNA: TGCGCCAGCAGCCAAGGGTCCAGCGGGAGTACAGATACGCAGTATTTT
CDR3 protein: CASSQGSSGSTDTQYF

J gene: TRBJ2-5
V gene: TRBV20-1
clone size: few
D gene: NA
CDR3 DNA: TGCAGTGCTAGAGGGCGGGCAGAGACCCAGTACTTC
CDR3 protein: CSARGRAETQYF

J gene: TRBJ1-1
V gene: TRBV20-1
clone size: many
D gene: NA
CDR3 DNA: TGCAGTGCAACCAACTCCGGGAGGTCGAACACTGAAGCTTTCTTT
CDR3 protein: CSATNSGRSNTEAFF

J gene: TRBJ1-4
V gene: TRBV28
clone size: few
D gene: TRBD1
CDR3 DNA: TGTGCCAGCAGTTTAGCCGACAGGGGCAGGAATGAAAAACTGTTTTTT
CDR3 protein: CASSLADRGRNEKLFF

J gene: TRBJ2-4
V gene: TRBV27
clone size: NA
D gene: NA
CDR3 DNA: TGTGCCACTAAGGACAGAGTCCAAAACATTCAGTACTTC
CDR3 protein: CATKDRVQNIQYF

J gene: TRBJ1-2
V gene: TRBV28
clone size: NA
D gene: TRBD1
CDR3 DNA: TGTGCCAGCACCCTTGGACAGGGCGGCTATGGCTACACCTTC
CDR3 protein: CASTLGQGGYGYTF

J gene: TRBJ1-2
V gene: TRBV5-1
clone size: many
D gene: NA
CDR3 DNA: TGCGCCAGCAGCTTGAGTCAGGGCTATGGCTACACCTTC
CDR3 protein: CASSLSQGYGYTF

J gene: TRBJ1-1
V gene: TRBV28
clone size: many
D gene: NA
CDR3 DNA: TGTGCCAGCAGTTTGACGGGACACTTGAACACTGAAGCTTTCTTT
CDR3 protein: CASSLTGHLNTEAFF

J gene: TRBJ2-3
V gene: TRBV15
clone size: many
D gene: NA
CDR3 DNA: TGTGCCACCAGCAGAGAGCCAGGTCCCGGCACAGATACGCAGTATTTT
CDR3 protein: CATSREPGPGTDTQYF

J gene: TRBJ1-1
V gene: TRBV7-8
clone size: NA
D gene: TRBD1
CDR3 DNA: TGTGCCAGCATCCCAACAGGGGGTTGGACTGAAGCTTTCTTT
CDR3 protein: CASIPTGGWTEAFF

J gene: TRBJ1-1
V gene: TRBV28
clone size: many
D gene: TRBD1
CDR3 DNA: TGTGCCAGCAGCAGGGGGGGTGGATCGTCGGCTTTCTTT
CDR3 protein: CASSRGGGSSAFF